Below, 26 T cell receptor beta chains from the same sample are listed, as sequenced in a study of blood T cell repertoires in COVID-19. Profiling relied on immunoSEQ multiplex PCR, and the TCRdb table lists in-frame clones only, not all of them. The data hold 270,000 or so clones, with about 85% observed a single time. The sample comprised peripheral blood. All receptors come from a human donor in a cohort sampled during active COVID-19.

The V call is TRBV28, the J call TRBJ2-1; D unclear. CDR1 and CDR2 from the germline V gene are MDHEN and SYDVKM. V gave up 5 bases and J gave up 10 bases, with 12 bases separating them. The length of the CDR3 is 12 residues. The DNA for the CDR3 is TGTGCCAGCAGTATTGCTTTGAGGGAGCAGTTCTTC. It specifies CASSIALREQFF. The full variable domain, in which reference TRBV28 and TRBJ2-1 provide the parts outside the CDR3, is DVKVTQSSRYLVKRTGEKVFLECVQDMDHENMFWYRQDPGLGLRLIYFSYDVKMKEKGDIPEGYSVSREKKERFSLILESASTNQTSMYLCASSIALREQFFGPGTRLTVL.

The rearrangement joins TRBV7-9 to TRBJ2-3, with 9 positions matching TRBD1. The ends lost 4 bases at V and 6 bases at J; junction bases unmatched: 8. Germline lookup yields CDR1 SEHNR and CDR2 FQNEAQ (reference sequence). The CDR3 runs 15 residues. CDR3 DNA sequence: TGTGCCAGCAGCTCCCACGGACAGGGGACTGATACGCAGTATTTT. Protein sequence: CASSSHGQGTDTQYF.

This clone has a single count. The CDR3 sequence: CSVGQGANYEQYF. The DNA of the CDR3 is TGCAGCGTTGGTCAAGGGGCCAACTACGAGCAGTACTTC. The gene calls are TRBV29-1 and TRBJ2-7, with D tentatively TRBD1 (5 bases). CDR1 is SQVTM, CDR2 ANQGSEA, per germline. The CDR3 runs 13 residues. The V end lost 4 bases, the J end lost 3 bases, and 13 bases lay between the germline ends.

V gene TRBV2 combines with J gene TRBJ2-1, with TRBD2 identical over 11 bases. The CDR3 runs to 17 residues. Germline V lookup: CDR1 SNHLY, CDR2 FYNNEI. J was trimmed by 12 bases and V by 6 bases; bases with no gene match: 19. The CDR3, as DNA: TGTGCCAGCAGAACTTCGGGACTAGCGGTTCCCTACAGTGGGCAGTTCTTC. Its protein is CASRTSGLAVPYSGQFF.

Only one count was recorded for this clone. The rearrangement joins TRBV6-5 to TRBJ2-1; 8 bases agree with TRBD2. Germline values: CDR1 MNHEY, CDR2 SVGAGI. Losses at the gene ends were 2 bases for V and 6 bases for J; bases not matched to a gene: 6. The CDR3 contains 15 residues. CDR3 coding DNA: TGTGCCAGCAGTTACGCAGCGGGAGTGGCCAATGAGCAGTTCTTC. Translated: CASSYAAGVANEQFF.

The genes are TRBV20-1 and TRBJ2-3, with TRBD2 identical over 7 bases. This CDR3 region has 11 residues. Germline values: CDR1 DFQATT, CDR2 SNEGSKA (reference sequence). V lost 6 bases to trimming and J lost 8 bases; unmatched junction nucleotides: 5. CDR3 sequence reads: CSAKLAVTQYF. CDR3 bases: TGCAGTGCGAAGCTAGCGGTTACGCAGTATTTT.

A single count supports this clone. The chain combines TRBV5-5 with TRBJ1-4; 7 bases are a match to TRBD1. Looked up from germline, CDR1 is SGHKS and CDR2 is YYEKEE (reference sequence). The V gene end was trimmed by 5 bases and the J gene end by 5 bases; junction bases not matched to a gene: 9. The CDR3 has 15 residues. CDR3 nucleotide sequence: TGTGCCAGCAGGCCGACAGGGAATTACAATGAAAAACTGTTTTTT. Its protein is CASRPTGNYNEKLFF.

This chain joins TRBV6-2 or TRBV6-3 and TRBJ2-7, with unresolved D. V was pared by 4 bases and J by 0 bases, with 7 bases between. The germline gives CDR1 MNHEY, CDR2 SVGEGT. The CDR3 has 13 residues. The CDR3 nucleotides read TGTGCCAGCAGTTCATCCCCCTCCTACGAGCAGTACTTC. Amino acid sequence: CASSSSPSYEQYF.

The chain recombines TRBV14 with TRBJ1-2; 7 bases fit TRBD1. The germline V gene has CDR1 SGHDN and CDR2 FVKESK. V lost 4 bases, J lost 2 bases, and 1 base stayed unmatched. This CDR3 is built from 13 residues. The CDR3 here is CASSPGQNYGYTF. The CDR3 DNA reads TGTGCCAGCAGCCCGGGACAGAACTATGGCTACACCTTC.

This clone was seen only once. The chain's CDR3 is CASSTGTAGNTIYF. Here the CDR3 DNA reads TGTGCCAGCAGCACGGGGACAGCCGGAAACACCATATATTTT. This chain links TRBV18 with TRBJ1-3; 7 bases are a match to TRBD1. V dropped 8 bases and J dropped 4; count of bases not matched to a gene: 8. CDR1 KGHSH and CDR2 LQKENI come from the germline V gene. This CDR3 comprises 14 residues.

This clone came up once. This chain connects TRBV10-3 to TRBJ1-5, with D hard to call. Looked up from germline, CDR1 is ENHRY and CDR2 is SYGVKD. V was trimmed by 2 bases and J by 8 bases, leaving 7 bases between them. CDR3 size: 12 residues. The CDR3 sequence is CAISEGREPQHF. The CDR3 DNA sequence: TGTGCCATCAGTGAGGGGAGGGAGCCCCAGCATTTT.

The genes are TRBV20-1 and TRBJ1-1; 9 bases are a match to TRBD1. The CDR3 contains 11 residues. Per the germline V gene, CDR1 is DFQATT and CDR2 is SNEGSKA (reference sequence). J was trimmed by 8 bases and V by 3 bases; bases with no gene match: 1. In DNA, the CDR3 is TGCAGTGCTAGGGGGACAGGGGAAGCTTTCTTT. Its translation is CSARGTGEAFF.

The chain links TRBV27 to TRBJ2-1, with 7 bases identical to TRBD2. Germline-derived CDR1 and CDR2 are MNHEY and SMNVEV (reference sequence). The CDR3 contains 14 residues. V lost 8 bases and J lost 7; bases outside the gene matches: 11. The CDR3 DNA follows: TGTGCCAGCCGCATGAGCGGGACTATAAATGAGCAGTTCTTC. Translation: CASRMSGTINEQFF.

The genes are TRBV18 and TRBJ2-1, with D possibly being TRBD2 (5 bases). Per germline, CDR1 KGHSH and CDR2 LQKENI. Trimming left V 1 base short and J 9 bases short, with 13 bases between. CDR3 length equals 14 residues. This CDR3 is CASSPLTRGSEQFF. CDR3 nucleotides: TGTGCCAGCTCACCACTAACACGGGGATCTGAGCAGTTCTTC.

This chain links TRBV28 with TRBJ2-5; no reliable D call. This CDR3 comprises 14 residues. The germline V and J ends were trimmed by 3 bases and 3 bases, with 11 bases remaining between them. Germline V gene lookup returns CDR1 MDHEN and CDR2 SYDVKM. This CDR3 reads CASSFSPNEETQYF. The CDR3 coding sequence is TGTGCCAGCAGTTTTAGTCCTAATGAAGAGACCCAGTACTTC. Filled out from reference TRBV28 and TRBJ2-5, the complete variable domain reads DVKVTQSSRYLVKRTGEKVFLECVQDMDHENMFWYRQDPGLGLRLIYFSYDVKMKEKGDIPEGYSVSREKKERFSLILESASTNQTSMYLCASSFSPNEETQYFGPGTRLLVL.

This clone has just one count. The chain links TRBV6-2 or TRBV6-3 to TRBJ2-4, with 7 bases matching TRBD1. The CDR3 runs 15 residues. CDR1 is MNHEY, CDR2 SVGEGT, per germline. Trimming at V came to 5 bases and at J to 3 bases, leaving 7 bases not matched to a gene. For the CDR3, the DNA is TGTGCCAGCAGTCGGACTGGGACAGTCAAAAACATTCAGTACTTC. This codes for CASSRTGTVKNIQYF.

The chain uses TRBV13 and TRBJ1-6; possible D gene TRBD1, 5 bases. Germline CDR1 reads PRHDT; CDR2 reads FYEKMQ (reference sequence). The V end was cut by 3 bases, the J end by 7 bases, with 10 bases between. CDR3 length: 14 amino acids. The CDR3 sequence: CASSFGGGNSPLHF. CDR3 DNA sequence: TGTGCCAGCAGCTTCGGGGGAGGGAATTCACCCCTCCACTTT.

This CDR3 is CASSPGLRGGAEAFF. The CDR3 bases are TGTGCCAGCAGTCCCGGTCTCCGGGGAGGCGCTGAAGCTTTCTTT. This chain uses TRBV6-5 with TRBJ1-1; no definite D call. V lost 5 bases, J lost 6 bases, and 19 bases lay in between. CDR3 length equals 15 residues. CDR1 and CDR2 (germline): MNHEY, SVGAGI.

This clone was observed once. This rearrangement joins TRBV2 to TRBJ2-1, with 16 bases aligning to TRBD2. Per germline, CDR1 SNHLY and CDR2 FYNNEI. V shed 3 bases, J shed 3 bases, and the junction held 5 bases outside the gene matches. This CDR3 is built from 18 residues. CDR3 loop: CASSEGLAGGRVYNEQFF. CDR3 coding DNA: TGTGCCAGCAGTGAGGGACTAGCGGGAGGGCGGGTCTACAATGAGCAGTTCTTC.

This clone appeared once. The V gene is TRBV19, the J gene TRBJ2-1, with D uncertain. Germline V CDR1 and CDR2: LNHDA, SQIVND (reference sequence). Trimming shortened V by 6 bases and J by 11 bases, and 11 bases separated the two germline ends. The CDR3 is made up of 11 amino acids. The CDR3 sequence is CASSPGGQQFF. CDR3 sequence (DNA): TGTGCCAGTAGCCCCGGTGGGCAGCAGTTCTTC.

The V gene is TRBV19, the J gene TRBJ2-1; 7 bases align to TRBD2. Germline lookup yields CDR1 LNHDA and CDR2 SQIVND (reference sequence). The V and J ends lost 3 bases and 8 bases, in that order; junction bases with no gene match: 4. The CDR3 consists of 13 residues. CDR3 region: CASSIGLGDEQFF. The CDR3 bases are TGTGCCAGTAGTATTGGACTAGGGGATGAGCAGTTCTTC.

The chain has TRBV30 and TRBJ2-4; 10 nucleotides align to TRBD1. This CDR3 comprises 15 residues. Germline assignment: CDR1 GTSNPN and CDR2 SVGIG (reference sequence). With V trimmed by 3 bases and J by 6 bases, 8 bases remained unmatched. In nucleotides, the CDR3 is TGTGCCTGGAGCACAGGACAGGGGGAGTCAAACATTCAGTACTTC. Amino acid sequence: CAWSTGQGESNIQYF.

This chain uses TRBV14 with TRBJ2-3; TRBD1 might be the D (6 bases). The V end was cut by 0 bases, the J end by 4 bases, with 11 bases between. Germline V gives CDR1 SGHDN, CDR2 FVKESK. The CDR3 has 15 residues. The CDR3 spells CASSQERTAPDTQYF. In DNA, the CDR3 is TGTGCCAGCAGCCAAGAAAGGACAGCGCCAGATACGCAGTATTTT.

This clone has a count of ten or more. The chain is built from TRBV18 and TRBJ2-1; 8 bases map to TRBD2. The trim removed 8 bases at V and 3 bases at J, leaving 6 bases unmatched. Germline V gene lookup returns CDR1 KGHSH and CDR2 LQKENI. This CDR3 comprises 14 residues. The DNA of the CDR3 is TGTGCCAGCACCCAGCGGGAGATCTACAATGAGCAGTTCTTC. Translating it yields CASTQREIYNEQFF. Full variable domain (rest looked up from reference TRBV18 and TRBJ2-1): NAGVMQNPRHLVRRRGQEARLRCSPMKGHSHVYWYRQLPEEGLKFMVYLQKENIIDESGMPKERFSAEFPKEGPSILRIQQVVRGDSAAYFCASTQREIYNEQFFGPGTRLTVL.

In this sample, this clone turned up a few times. The chain is built from TRBV7-8 and TRBJ1-5; 7 nucleotides agree with TRBD1. The CDR3 is made up of 16 amino acids. Germline V gives CDR1 SGHVS, CDR2 FQNEAQ. The ends lost 4 bases at V and 0 bases at J; junction bases unmatched: 6. CDR3: CASSSRTGYSNQPQHF. CDR3 DNA: TGTGCCAGCAGCTCGAGGACAGGCTATAGCAATCAGCCCCAGCATTTT.

V is TRBV2 and J is TRBJ1-4; 7 nucleotides align to TRBD1. After removal of 4 bases from V and 6 bases from J, the junction contained 8 bases not matched to a gene. Germline-derived CDR1 and CDR2 are SNHLY and FYNNEI. The CDR3 sequence is 15 residues long. The CDR3 here is CASSGAGTAYEKLFF. The CDR3 DNA follows: TGTGCCAGCAGTGGAGCCGGGACAGCCTATGAAAAACTGTTTTTT.